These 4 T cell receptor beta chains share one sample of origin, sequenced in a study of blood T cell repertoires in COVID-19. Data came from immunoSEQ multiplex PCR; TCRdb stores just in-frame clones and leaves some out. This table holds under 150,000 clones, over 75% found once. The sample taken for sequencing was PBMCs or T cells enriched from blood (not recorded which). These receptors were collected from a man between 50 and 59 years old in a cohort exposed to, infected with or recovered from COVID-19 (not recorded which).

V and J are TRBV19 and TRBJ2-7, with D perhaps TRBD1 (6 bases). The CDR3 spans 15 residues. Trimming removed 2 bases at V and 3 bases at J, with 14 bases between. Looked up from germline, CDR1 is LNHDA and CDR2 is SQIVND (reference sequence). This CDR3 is CASSISGGPHYEQYF. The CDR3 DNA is TGTGCCAGTAGTATATCTGGGGGCCCCCACTACGAGCAGTACTTC.

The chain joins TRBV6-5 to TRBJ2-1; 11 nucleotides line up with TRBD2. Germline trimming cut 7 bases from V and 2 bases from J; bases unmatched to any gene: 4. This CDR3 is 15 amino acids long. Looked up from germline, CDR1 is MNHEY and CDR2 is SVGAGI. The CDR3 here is CASTLSGGAYNEQFF. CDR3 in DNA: TGTGCCAGCACCCTTAGCGGGGGGGCCTACAATGAGCAGTTCTTC.

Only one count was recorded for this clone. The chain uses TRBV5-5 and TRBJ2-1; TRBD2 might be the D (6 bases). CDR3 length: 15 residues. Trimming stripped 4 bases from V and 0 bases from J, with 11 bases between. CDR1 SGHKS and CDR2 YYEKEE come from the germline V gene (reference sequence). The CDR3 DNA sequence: TGTGCCAGCAGCCGGGACTGGGACTCCTACAATGAGCAGTTCTTC. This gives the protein CASSRDWDSYNEQFF.

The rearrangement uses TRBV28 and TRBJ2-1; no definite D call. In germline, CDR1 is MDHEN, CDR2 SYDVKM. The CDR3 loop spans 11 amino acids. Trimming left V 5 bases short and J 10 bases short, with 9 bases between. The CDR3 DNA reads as TGTGCCAGCAGTCTACGCTTCGAGCAGTTCTTC. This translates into CASSLRFEQFF.